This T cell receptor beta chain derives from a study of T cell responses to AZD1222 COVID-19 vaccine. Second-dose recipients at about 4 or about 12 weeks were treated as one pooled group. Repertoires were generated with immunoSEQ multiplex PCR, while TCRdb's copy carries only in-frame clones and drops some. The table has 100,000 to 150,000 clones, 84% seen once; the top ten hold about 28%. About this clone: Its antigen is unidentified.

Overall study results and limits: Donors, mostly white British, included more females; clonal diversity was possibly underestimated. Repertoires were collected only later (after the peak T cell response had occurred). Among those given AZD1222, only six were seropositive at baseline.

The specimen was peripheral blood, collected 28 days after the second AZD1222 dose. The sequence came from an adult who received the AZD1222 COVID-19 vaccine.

CDR3 DNA: TGTGCCAGCAGCTTCGAGGGGGCGAACACCGGGGAGCTGTTTTTT. As protein: CASSFEGANTGELFF. The V gene is TRBV7-2, the J gene TRBJ2-2; TRBD1 is a possible D gene (6 bases). The V end was cut by 3 bases, the J end by 0 bases, with 8 bases between. Germline V gene data show CDR1 as SGHTA and CDR2 as FQGNSA. The CDR3 runs to 15 residues.